This T cell receptor (beta chain) appears in the sequencing data of a study of blood T cell repertoires in COVID-19. Looking at the study overall: The United States, Italy and Spain provided the acute and convalescent COVID-19 samples. Nucleic acid was either cDNA or gDNA, and it came from T cells, B-cell-depleted T cells, or PBMCs.

Germline trimming cut 3 bases from V and 8 bases from J; bases unmatched to any gene: 9. In germline, CDR1 is MNHNS, CDR2 SASEGT. The CDR3 covers 15 residues. This clone has just a few counts. Authors' methods: Reference gene primers were amplified, and this amplification served to estimate nucleated cell counts. Method: immunoSEQ multiplex PCR; TCRdb's copy keeps in-frame clones and lacks some. V, J and clone size reflect that table, while D and trimming were determined from the DNA. Here the sample spans 45,000 to 55,000 clones, roughly 85% being singletons. The sequence was collected from a human donor in a cohort sampled during active COVID-19. The rearrangement links TRBV6-1 to TRBJ2-1; TRBD2 matches at 8 bases. Sequenced material: peripheral blood. The CDR3 here is CASSEGTRRDDEQFF. The CDR3 region has the DNA TGTGCCAGCAGTGAGGGGACTAGACGTGATGATGAGCAGTTCTTC.